One T cell receptor beta chain is described in this entry. The CDR3 loop spans 15 amino acids. Trimming stripped 5 bases from V and 0 bases from J, with 11 bases between. Germline-derived CDR1 and CDR2 are SGHTA and FQGNSA. This entry belongs to a study of early T cells in non-severe SARS-CoV-2 infection. The protocol attached unique molecular identifiers to individual cDNA molecules. TCRdb re-called the 5' RACE reads with MiXCR, one entry per CDR3 protein. The profile shows about 90,000 distinct CDR3 sequences, 13% to 15% of them singletons. Sequencing input: whole blood. The J gene is TRBJ2-1, the V gene TRBV7-2, with D uncertain. This TCR was recovered from an adult who was a healthcare worker with PCR-confirmed SARS-CoV-2 infection or an uninfected control (not recorded which). For the CDR3, the DNA is TGTGCCAGCAGCGCTGTCAAAAGCTCCTACAATGAGCAGTTCTTC. This gives the protein CASSAVKSSYNEQFF.